These 21 T cell receptor beta chains were sequenced from one sample in a study of OX40 agonist ivuxolimab in advanced cancers. The repertoire was sequenced with immunoSEQ multiplex PCR; TCRdb's copy has only in-frame clones and lacks some. The sample includes around 35,000 clones, roughly 81% seen only once; the top ten take 20% to 25%. This specimen consisted of CD4+ or CD8+ T cells sorted from blood, obtained in a trial of the OX40 agonist ivuxolimab. The receptor set was obtained from an adult with an advanced solid tumor such as melanoma, head and neck, liver or kidney cancer.

The chain combines TRBV2 with TRBJ2-7, with D perhaps matching TRBD1 (5 bases). CDR3 length: 14 amino acids. Germline V gene sequence: CDR1 SNHLY, CDR2 FYNNEI. V was clipped by 6 bases and J by 4 bases, with 16 bases between them. CDR3 nucleotides: TGTGCCAGCAGACTGACAGCTACTACTTACGAGCAGTACTTC. Amino acid sequence: CASRLTATTYEQYF.

The chain is built from TRBV5-1 and TRBJ1-4; D perhaps matches TRBD1 (6 bases). The CDR3 runs 14 residues. Germline assignment: CDR1 SGHRS and CDR2 YFSETQ. Trimming cost V 3 bases and J 5 bases, with 11 bases left between them. CDR3 sequence reads: CASSSRGENEKLFF. Here the CDR3 DNA reads TGCGCCAGCAGCTCGAGGGGGGAGAATGAAAAACTGTTTTTT. Variable domain in full (rest from reference TRBV5-1 and TRBJ1-4): KAGVTQTPRYLIKTRGQQVTLSCSPISGHRSVSWYQQTPGQGLQFLFEYFSETQRNKGNFPGRFSGRQFSNSRSEMNVSTLELGDSALYLCASSSRGENEKLFFGSGTQLSVL.

There are a few counts of this clone. The J gene is TRBJ1-2, the V gene TRBV5-1; TRBD1 agrees at 9 bases. CDR1 is SGHRS, CDR2 YFSETQ, per germline. The ends lost 4 bases at V and 2 bases at J; junction bases unmatched: 3. The CDR3 length is 14 residues. Here the CDR3 reads CASSPDRGNYGYTF. The CDR3 bases are TGCGCCAGCAGCCCGGACAGGGGAAACTATGGCTACACCTTC.

The rearrangement joins TRBV28 to TRBJ2-5; the D gene is possibly TRBD1 (5 bases). Judging by the DNA end, TRBJ2-7 fits better; the J call may be wrong. This CDR3 comprises 13 residues. CDR1 is MDHEN, CDR2 SYDVKM, per germline. In DNA form, the CDR3 reads TGTGCCAGCTCTCGGAACAGGCCCTACGAGCAGTACTTC. Translating it yields CASSRNRPYEQYF.

The genes are TRBV9 and TRBJ2-7; 8 bases match TRBD2. Germline trimming cut 3 bases from V and 5 bases from J; bases unmatched to any gene: 10. This CDR3 is built from 15 residues. From germline, CDR1 is SGDLS and CDR2 YYNGEE. CDR3 sequence reads: CASSAPGGGHDEQYF. Here the CDR3 DNA reads TGTGCCAGCAGCGCCCCCGGCGGGGGGCACGACGAGCAGTACTTC.

The chain employs TRBV6-5 and TRBJ2-7; D ambiguous. The V gene lost 5 bases and the J gene lost 3 bases, with 14 bases spanning the gap. Germline V gene data show CDR1 as MNHEY and CDR2 as SVGAGI. The CDR3 has 14 residues. This CDR3 reads CASSALGSRYEQYF. Written as DNA, the CDR3 is TGTGCCAGCAGTGCGTTGGGCAGTCGCTACGAGCAGTACTTC.

This chain connects TRBV27 to TRBJ2-5; 7 bases align to TRBD2. The germline V gene has CDR1 MNHEY and CDR2 SMNVEV (reference sequence). V was pared by 0 bases and J by 5 bases, with 6 bases of the junction left unmatched. CDR3 length: 15 residues. The chain's CDR3 is CASSLSPAGLETQYF. The DNA for the CDR3 is TGTGCCAGCAGTTTATCGCCAGCGGGACTGGAGACCCAGTACTTC.

The chain links TRBV27 to TRBJ2-1, with 11 bases fitting TRBD2. The CDR3 has 16 residues. The J segment lost 12 bases and the V segment lost 6 bases, leaving 16 bases of the junction unmatched. CDR1 is MNHEY, CDR2 SMNVEV, per germline (reference sequence). Here the CDR3 DNA reads TGTGCCAGCAGCCCCGCTAGCGGGAGGTGGTTGTACGGGCAGTTCTTC. Amino acids: CASSPASGRWLYGQFF.

The chain recombines TRBV11-2 with TRBJ2-1, with D perhaps TRBD1 (7 bases). V lost 5 bases and J 8 bases, leaving 10 bases between the germline ends. The germline V gene encodes CDR1 SGHAT and CDR2 FQNNGV. The CDR3 has 12 amino acids. The DNA of the CDR3 is TGTGCCAGCAGCCTCAGGGGGGATGAGCAGTTCTTC. Its protein is CASSLRGDEQFF.

The genes are TRBV30 and TRBJ2-2; no clear D. Trimming stripped 3 bases from V and 2 bases from J, with 10 bases between. This CDR3 has 14 amino acids. Germline V lookup: CDR1 GTSNPN, CDR2 SVGIG (reference sequence). CDR3 in DNA: TGTGCCTGGAGGTGGAGTACCAACACCGGGGAGCTGTTTTTT. This encodes CAWRWSTNTGELFF.

J is TRBJ2-7 and V is TRBV6-1; D remains unclear. The germline V and J ends were trimmed by 3 bases and 11 bases, with 14 bases remaining between them. The CDR3 spans 12 residues. Germline V CDR1 and CDR2: MNHNS, SASEGT. The CDR3 DNA reads TGTGCCAGCAGTGATACGGCGTGGGCGAAGTACTTC. Protein product: CASSDTAWAKYF.

The V and J genes are TRBV9 and TRBJ2-1, with D uncertain. The CDR3 runs to 15 residues. The V end was cut by 0 bases, the J end by 2 bases, with 9 bases between. Germline CDR1 reads SGDLS; CDR2 reads YYNGEE. The DNA of the CDR3 is TGTGCCAGCAGCGTAGATGCCGTCCCCTACAATGAGCAGTTCTTC. Protein product: CASSVDAVPYNEQFF.

The chain has TRBV29-1 and TRBJ2-5, with 7 bases identical to TRBD2. This CDR3 contains 14 residues. The germline CDR1 and CDR2 sequences are SQVTM and ANQGSEA. Trimming removed 6 bases from V and 0 bases from J; junction bases left unmatched: 7. The CDR3 spells CSVFPLADQETQYF. The DNA for the CDR3 is TGCAGCGTCTTCCCCCTAGCGGACCAAGAGACCCAGTACTTC.

This clone was observed a handful of times. V gene TRBV2 combines with J gene TRBJ2-1; D is perhaps TRBD1 (6 bases). This CDR3 region has 12 residues. Trimming stripped 8 bases from V and 14 bases from J, with 19 bases between. Germline V CDR1 and CDR2: SNHLY, FYNNEI. The DNA of the CDR3 is TGTGCCAGCCGAGCTTCCCGGGACAAGGAGTTCTTC. Its protein product is CASRASRDKEFF.

The rearrangement joins TRBV7-2 to TRBJ1-2; no reliable D call. Germline lookup yields CDR1 SGHTA and CDR2 FQGNSA. The V and J ends lost 5 bases and 2 bases respectively, with 6 bases between them. The CDR3 sequence is 12 residues long. The CDR3 coding sequence is TGTGCCAGCAGCGTAACCAACTATGGCTACACCTTC. Its protein is CASSVTNYGYTF.

V and J are TRBV4-3 and TRBJ2-3; D ambiguous. V was trimmed by 4 bases and J by 6 bases, leaving 17 bases between them. This CDR3 is built from 15 residues. The germline gives CDR1 LGHNA, CDR2 YSLEER. In DNA, the CDR3 is TGCGCCAGCAGCCGGGAAAGATCGTCTGCGGATACGCAGTATTTT. It encodes CASSRERSSADTQYF.

The chain recombines TRBV19 with TRBJ2-5, with D perhaps given as TRBD1 or TRBD2 (5 bases each). The CDR3 sequence is 15 residues long. V was pared by 6 bases and J by 4 bases, with 18 bases between. Germline-derived CDR1 and CDR2 are LNHDA and SQIVND (reference sequence). CDR3 loop: CASSPRGVSRETQYF. The CDR3 coding sequence is TGTGCCAGTAGCCCTCGAGGGGTGTCTAGAGAGACCCAGTACTTC.

This clone is termed medium-sized. The chain recombines TRBV10-3 with TRBJ1-5, with a tentative D call TRBD1 (5 bases). The CDR3 totals 14 residues. The germline V gene has CDR1 ENHRY and CDR2 SYGVKD. V dropped 4 bases and J dropped 4 bases, with 11 bases sitting between them. The CDR3, as DNA: TGTGCCATCAGTGTCGCAGGGACTAATCAGCCCCAGCATTTT. Its translation is CAISVAGTNQPQHF.

This chain uses TRBV7-2 with TRBJ1-2, with D perhaps matching TRBD1 (5 bases). Germline V gene sequence: CDR1 SGHTA, CDR2 FQGNSA. This CDR3 spans 15 amino acids. V was trimmed by 5 bases and J by 0 bases, leaving 13 bases between them. CDR3 sequence: CASSGGTGPNYGYTF. CDR3 sequence (DNA): TGTGCCAGCAGCGGAGGGACGGGACCTAACTATGGCTACACCTTC.

This clone has just a few counts. The genes are TRBV29-1 and TRBJ1-1; maybe TRBD1 (5 bases). The CDR3 is 14 residues long. Trimming pared 8 bases from V and 1 base from J, leaving 17 bases between. The germline V gene encodes CDR1 SQVTM and CDR2 ANQGSEA. Here the CDR3 DNA reads TGCAGCTTCCCGCCCCGAGGGGAGAACACTGAAGCTTTCTTT. Translating it yields CSFPPRGENTEAFF.

In its sample, this clone was seen a few times. CDR3 region: CAWSADIRNSPLHF. The CDR3, as DNA: TGTGCCTGGAGCGCGGATATTAGGAATTCACCCCTCCACTTT. This chain links TRBV30 with TRBJ1-6, with D unclear. V was pared by 3 bases and J by 7 bases, with 13 bases between. The CDR3 has 14 residues. Germline assignment: CDR1 GTSNPN and CDR2 SVGIG (reference sequence).